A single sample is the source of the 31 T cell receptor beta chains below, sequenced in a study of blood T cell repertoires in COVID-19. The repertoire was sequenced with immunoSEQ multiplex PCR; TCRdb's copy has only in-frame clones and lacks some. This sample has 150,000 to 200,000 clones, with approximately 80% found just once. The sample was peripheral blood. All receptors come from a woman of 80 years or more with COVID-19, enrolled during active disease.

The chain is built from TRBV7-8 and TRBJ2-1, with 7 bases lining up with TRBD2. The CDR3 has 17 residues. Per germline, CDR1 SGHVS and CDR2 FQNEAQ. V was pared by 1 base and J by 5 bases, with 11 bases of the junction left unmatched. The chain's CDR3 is CASSLVSRAGVNNEQFF. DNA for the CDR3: TGTGCCAGCAGCTTAGTCTCTAGGGCGGGAGTGAACAATGAGCAGTTCTTC.

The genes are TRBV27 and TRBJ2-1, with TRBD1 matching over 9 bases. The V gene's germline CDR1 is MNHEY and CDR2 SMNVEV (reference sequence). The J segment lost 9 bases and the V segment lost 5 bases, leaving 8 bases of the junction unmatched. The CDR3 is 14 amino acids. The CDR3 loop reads CASSRGTGLSEQFF. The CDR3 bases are TGTGCCAGCAGTCGCGGGACAGGGTTGAGTGAGCAGTTCTTC.

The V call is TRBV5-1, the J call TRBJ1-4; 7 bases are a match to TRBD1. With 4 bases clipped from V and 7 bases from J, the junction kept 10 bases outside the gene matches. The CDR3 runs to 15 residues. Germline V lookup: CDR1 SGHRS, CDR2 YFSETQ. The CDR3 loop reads CASSTMTGSSEKLFF. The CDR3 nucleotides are TGCGCCAGCAGCACCATGACAGGGTCGAGTGAAAAACTGTTTTTT.

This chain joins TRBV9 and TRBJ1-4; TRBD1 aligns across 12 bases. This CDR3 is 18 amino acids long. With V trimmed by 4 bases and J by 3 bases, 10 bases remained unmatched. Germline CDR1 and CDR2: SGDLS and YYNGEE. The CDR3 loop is CASSPSLGQGAANEKLFF. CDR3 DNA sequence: TGTGCCAGCAGCCCTTCCCTGGGACAGGGGGCCGCTAATGAAAAACTGTTTTTT.

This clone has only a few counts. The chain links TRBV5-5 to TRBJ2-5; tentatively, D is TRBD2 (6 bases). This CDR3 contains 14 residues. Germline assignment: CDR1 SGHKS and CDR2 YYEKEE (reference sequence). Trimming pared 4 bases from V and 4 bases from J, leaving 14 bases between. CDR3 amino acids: CASSRRGIGETQYF. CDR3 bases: TGTGCCAGCAGCCGGAGGGGAATTGGAGAGACCCAGTACTTC.

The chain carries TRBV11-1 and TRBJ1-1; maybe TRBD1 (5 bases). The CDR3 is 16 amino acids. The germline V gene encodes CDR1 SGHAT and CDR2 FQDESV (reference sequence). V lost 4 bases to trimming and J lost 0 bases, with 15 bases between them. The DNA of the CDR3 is TGTGCCAGCAGCTCTAGGGGACGGGGGGTGAACACTGAAGCTTTCTTT. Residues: CASSSRGRGVNTEAFF.

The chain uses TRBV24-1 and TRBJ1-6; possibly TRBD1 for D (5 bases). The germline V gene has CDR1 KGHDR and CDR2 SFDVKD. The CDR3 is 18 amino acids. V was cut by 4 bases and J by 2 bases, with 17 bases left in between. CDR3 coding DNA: TGTGCCACCAGTGACTCCGGGACTCAGAAACCCTATAATTCACCCCTCCACTTT. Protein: CATSDSGTQKPYNSPLHF.

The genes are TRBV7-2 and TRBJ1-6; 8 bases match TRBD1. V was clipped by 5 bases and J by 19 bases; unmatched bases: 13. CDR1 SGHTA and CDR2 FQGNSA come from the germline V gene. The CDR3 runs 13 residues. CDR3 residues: CASSLWADRGLHF. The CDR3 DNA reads TGTGCCAGCAGCCTATGGGCCGACAGGGGTCTTCACTTT.

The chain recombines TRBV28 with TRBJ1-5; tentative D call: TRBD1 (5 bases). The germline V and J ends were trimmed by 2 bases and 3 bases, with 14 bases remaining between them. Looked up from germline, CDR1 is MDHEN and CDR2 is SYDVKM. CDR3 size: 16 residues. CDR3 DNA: TGTGCCAGCAGTTTAAGTTCCGGGGGTGACAATCAGCCCCAGCATTTT. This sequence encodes CASSLSSGGDNQPQHF.

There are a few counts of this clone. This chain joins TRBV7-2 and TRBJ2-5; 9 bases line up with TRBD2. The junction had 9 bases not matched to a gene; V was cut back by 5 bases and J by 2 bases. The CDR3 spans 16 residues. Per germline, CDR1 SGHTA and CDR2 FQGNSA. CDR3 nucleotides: TGTGCCAGCAGCCCAACACGGCTAGCGGGGCAAGAGACCCAGTACTTC. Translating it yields CASSPTRLAGQETQYF.

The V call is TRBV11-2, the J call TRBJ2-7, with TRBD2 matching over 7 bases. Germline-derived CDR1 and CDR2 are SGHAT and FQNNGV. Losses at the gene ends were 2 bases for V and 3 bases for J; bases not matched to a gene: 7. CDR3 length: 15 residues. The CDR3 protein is CASSLLRGEGYEQYF. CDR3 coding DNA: TGTGCCAGCAGCTTACTACGGGGGGAAGGCTACGAGCAGTACTTC.

CDR3 bases: TGTGCCAGCAGCTTCCTAGCGTTGGGTACAGATACGCAGTATTTT. It yields the protein CASSFLALGTDTQYF. V is TRBV7-9 and J is TRBJ2-3; TRBD2 is a possible D gene (6 bases). Trimming shortened V by 3 bases and J by 3 bases, and 13 bases separated the two germline ends. The CDR3 is 15 residues long. Germline assignment: CDR1 SEHNR and CDR2 FQNEAQ (reference sequence).

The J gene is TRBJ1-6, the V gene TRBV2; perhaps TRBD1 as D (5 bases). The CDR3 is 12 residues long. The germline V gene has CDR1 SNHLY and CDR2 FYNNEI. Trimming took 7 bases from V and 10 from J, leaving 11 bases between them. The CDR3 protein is CASKGRESPLHF. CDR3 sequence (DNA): TGTGCCAGCAAGGGGAGGGAATCACCCCTCCACTTT.

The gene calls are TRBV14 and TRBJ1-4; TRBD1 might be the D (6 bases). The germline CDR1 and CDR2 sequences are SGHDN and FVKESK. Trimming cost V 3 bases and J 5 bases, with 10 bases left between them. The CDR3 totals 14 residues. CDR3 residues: CASSHNRANEKLFF. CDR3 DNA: TGTGCCAGCAGCCACAACAGGGCGAATGAAAAACTGTTTTTT.

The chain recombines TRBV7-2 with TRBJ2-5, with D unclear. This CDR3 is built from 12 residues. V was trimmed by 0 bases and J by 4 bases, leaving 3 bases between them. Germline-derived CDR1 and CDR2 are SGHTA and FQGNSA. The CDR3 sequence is CASSLASETQYF. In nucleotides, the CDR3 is TGTGCCAGCAGCTTAGCCTCAGAGACCCAGTACTTC.

CDR3 in amino acids: CSVGGQGVWYGYTF. The CDR3 DNA reads TGCAGCGTGGGGGGACAGGGTGTTTGGTATGGCTACACCTTC. V usage is TRBV29-1 and J usage is TRBJ1-2, with TRBD1 identical over 9 bases. This CDR3 region has 14 residues. Germline values: CDR1 SQVTM, CDR2 ANQGSEA. The V gene end was trimmed by 6 bases and the J gene end by 5 bases; junction bases not matched to a gene: 10.

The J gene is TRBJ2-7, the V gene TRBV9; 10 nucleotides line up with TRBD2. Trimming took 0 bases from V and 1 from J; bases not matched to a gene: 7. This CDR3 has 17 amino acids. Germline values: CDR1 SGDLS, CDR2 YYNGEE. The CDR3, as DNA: TGTGCCAGCAGCGTAGGGTCGGGAGCGGGGGGGTCCTACGAGCAGTACTTC. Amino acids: CASSVGSGAGGSYEQYF.

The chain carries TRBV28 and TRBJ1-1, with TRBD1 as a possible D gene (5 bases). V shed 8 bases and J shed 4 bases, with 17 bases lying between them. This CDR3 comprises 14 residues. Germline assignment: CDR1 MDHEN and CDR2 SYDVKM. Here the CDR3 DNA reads TGTGCCAGCCTCCAAGGGAGGGGATTCACTGAAGCTTTCTTT. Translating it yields CASLQGRGFTEAFF.

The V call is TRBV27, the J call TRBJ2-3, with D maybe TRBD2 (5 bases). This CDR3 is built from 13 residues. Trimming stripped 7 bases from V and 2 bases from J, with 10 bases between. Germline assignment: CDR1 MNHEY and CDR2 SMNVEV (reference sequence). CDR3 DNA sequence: TGTGCCAGCAAGGAGCGGTACACAGATACGCAGTATTTT. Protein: CASKERYTDTQYF.

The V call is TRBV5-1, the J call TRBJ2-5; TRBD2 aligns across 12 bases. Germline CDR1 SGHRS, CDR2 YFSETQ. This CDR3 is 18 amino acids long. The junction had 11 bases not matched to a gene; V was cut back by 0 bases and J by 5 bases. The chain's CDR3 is CASSLVLAGGPVGETQYF. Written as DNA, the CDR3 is TGCGCCAGCAGCTTGGTCCTAGCGGGAGGGCCGGTGGGGGAGACCCAGTACTTC.

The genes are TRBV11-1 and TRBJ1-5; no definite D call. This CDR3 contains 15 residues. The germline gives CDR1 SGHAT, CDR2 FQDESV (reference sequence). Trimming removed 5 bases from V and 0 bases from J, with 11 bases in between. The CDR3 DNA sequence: TGTGCCAGCAGCACGACAAAAGATAGCAATCAGCCCCAGCATTTT. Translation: CASSTTKDSNQPQHF.

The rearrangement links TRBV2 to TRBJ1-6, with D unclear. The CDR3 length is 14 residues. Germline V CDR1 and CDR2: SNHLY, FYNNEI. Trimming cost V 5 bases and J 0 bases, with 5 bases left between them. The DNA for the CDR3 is TGTGCCAGCAGTCCGAGCTCCTATAATTCACCCCTCCACTTT. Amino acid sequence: CASSPSSYNSPLHF. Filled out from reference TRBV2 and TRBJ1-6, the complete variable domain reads EPEVTQTPSHQVTQMGQEVILRCVPISNHLYFYWYRQILGQKVEFLVSFYNNEISEKSEIFDDQFSVERPDGSNFTLKIRSTKLEDSAMYFCASSPSSYNSPLHFGNGTRLTVT.

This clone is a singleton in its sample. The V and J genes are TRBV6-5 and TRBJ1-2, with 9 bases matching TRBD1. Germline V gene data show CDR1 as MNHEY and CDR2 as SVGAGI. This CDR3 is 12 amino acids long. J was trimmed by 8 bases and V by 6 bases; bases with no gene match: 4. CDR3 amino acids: CASRGTGYGYTF. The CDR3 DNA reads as TGTGCCAGCAGGGGGACAGGGTACGGCTACACCTTC.

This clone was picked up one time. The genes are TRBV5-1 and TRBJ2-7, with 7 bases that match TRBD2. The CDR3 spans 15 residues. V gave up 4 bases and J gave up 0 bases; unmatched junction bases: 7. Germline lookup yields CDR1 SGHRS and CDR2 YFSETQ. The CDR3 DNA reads TGCGCCAGCAGCCCTGGACTAGGGCTCTCCTACGAGCAGTACTTC. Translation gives CASSPGLGLSYEQYF.

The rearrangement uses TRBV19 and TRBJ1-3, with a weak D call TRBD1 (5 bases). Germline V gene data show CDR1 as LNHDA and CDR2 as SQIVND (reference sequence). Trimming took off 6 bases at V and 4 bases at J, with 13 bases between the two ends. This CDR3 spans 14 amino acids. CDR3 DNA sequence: TGTGCCAGTAGCGCCGGGGGAAACGGAAACACCATATATTTT. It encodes CASSAGGNGNTIYF. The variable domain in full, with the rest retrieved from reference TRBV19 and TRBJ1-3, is DGGITQSPKYLFRKEGQNVTLSCEQNLNHDAMYWYRQDPGQGLRLIYYSQIVNDFQKGDIAEGYSVSREKKESFPLTVTSAQKNPTAFYLCASSAGGNGNTIYFGEGSWLTVV.

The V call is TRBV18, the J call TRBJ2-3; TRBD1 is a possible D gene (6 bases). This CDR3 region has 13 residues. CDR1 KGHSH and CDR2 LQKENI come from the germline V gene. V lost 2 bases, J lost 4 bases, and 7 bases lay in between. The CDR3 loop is CASSPNRADTQYF. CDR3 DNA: TGTGCCAGCTCACCAAACAGGGCAGATACGCAGTATTTT.

The CDR3 sequence: CASSLGQEGNEQFF. Here the CDR3 DNA reads TGCGCCAGCAGCCTGGGACAGGAAGGCAATGAGCAGTTCTTC. V usage is TRBV5-1 and J usage is TRBJ2-1; TRBD1 matches 8 bases. The V segment lost 4 bases and the J segment 6 bases; nucleotides outside the gene matches: 6. Germline V CDR1 and CDR2: SGHRS, YFSETQ. This CDR3 region has 14 residues.

The CDR3 nucleotides are TGTGCCAGCAGCTGGGGGGACCTACCGGGCGGACACTATGGCTACACCTTC. It codes for CASSWGDLPGGHYGYTF. This chain joins TRBV5-4 and TRBJ1-2, with a possible D match to TRBD1 (5 bases). Germline CDR1 SGHNT, CDR2 YYREEE (reference sequence). The length of the CDR3 is 17 residues. V lost 3 bases to trimming and J lost 3 bases, with 21 bases between them. The variable domain in full, completed from reference TRBV5-4 and TRBJ1-2, reads ETGVTQSPTHLIKTRGQQVTLRCSSQSGHNTVSWYQQALGQGPQFIFQYYREEENGRGNFPPRFSGLQFPNYSSELNVNALELDDSALYLCASSWGDLPGGHYGYTFGSGTRLTVV.

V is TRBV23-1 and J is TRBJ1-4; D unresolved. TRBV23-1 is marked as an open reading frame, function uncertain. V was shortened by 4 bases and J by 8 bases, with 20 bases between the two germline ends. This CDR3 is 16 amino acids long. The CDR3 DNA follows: TGCGCCAGCAGTCCCTGTGGCGAGGGCCCTGGGGAAAAACTGTTTTTT. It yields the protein CASSPCGEGPGEKLFF.

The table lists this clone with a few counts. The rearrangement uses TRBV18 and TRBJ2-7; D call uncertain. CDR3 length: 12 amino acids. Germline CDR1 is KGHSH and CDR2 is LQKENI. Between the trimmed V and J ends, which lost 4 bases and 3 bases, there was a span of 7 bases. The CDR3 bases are TGTGCCAGCTCACAAACTAACTACGAGCAGTACTTC. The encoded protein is CASSQTNYEQYF.

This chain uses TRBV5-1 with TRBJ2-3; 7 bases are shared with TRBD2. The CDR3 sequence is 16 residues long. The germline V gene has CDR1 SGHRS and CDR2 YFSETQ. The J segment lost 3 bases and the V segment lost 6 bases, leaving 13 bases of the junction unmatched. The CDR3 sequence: CASKRGRAGSTDTQYF. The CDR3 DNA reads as TGCGCCAGCAAAAGAGGGAGGGCCGGGTCGACAGATACGCAGTATTTT.